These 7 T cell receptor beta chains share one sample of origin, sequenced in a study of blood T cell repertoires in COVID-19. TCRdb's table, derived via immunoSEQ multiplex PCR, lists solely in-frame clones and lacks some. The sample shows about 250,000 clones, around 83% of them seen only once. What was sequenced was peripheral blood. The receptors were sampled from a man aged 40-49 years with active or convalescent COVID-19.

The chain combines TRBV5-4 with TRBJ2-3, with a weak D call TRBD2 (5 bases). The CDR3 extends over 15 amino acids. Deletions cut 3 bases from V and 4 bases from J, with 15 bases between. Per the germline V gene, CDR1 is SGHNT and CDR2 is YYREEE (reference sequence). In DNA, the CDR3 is TGTGCCAGCAGCTCTAGCACAGCAATCGCAGATACGCAGTATTTT. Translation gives CASSSSTAIADTQYF.

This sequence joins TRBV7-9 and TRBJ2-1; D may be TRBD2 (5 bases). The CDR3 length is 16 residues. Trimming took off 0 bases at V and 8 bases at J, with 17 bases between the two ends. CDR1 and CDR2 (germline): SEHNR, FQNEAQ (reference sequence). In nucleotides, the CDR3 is TGTGCCAGCAGCTTAGCGCGTAGTCAAGCGGTCGATGAGCAGTTCTTC. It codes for CASSLARSQAVDEQFF.

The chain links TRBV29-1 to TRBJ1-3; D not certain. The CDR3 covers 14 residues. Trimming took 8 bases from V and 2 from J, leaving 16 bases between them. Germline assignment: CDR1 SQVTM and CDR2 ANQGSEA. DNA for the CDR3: TGCAGCTCTAGAGGAGGGTTAACTGGAAACACCATATATTTT. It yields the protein CSSRGGLTGNTIYF.

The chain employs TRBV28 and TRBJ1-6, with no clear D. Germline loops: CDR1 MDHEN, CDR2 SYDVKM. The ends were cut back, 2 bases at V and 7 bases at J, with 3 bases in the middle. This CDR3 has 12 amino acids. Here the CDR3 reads CASSLQNSPLHF. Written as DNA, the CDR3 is TGTGCCAGCAGTTTACAGAATTCACCCCTCCACTTT.

The CDR3 DNA sequence: TGTGCCAGCAGCCCCGAAATTTTTCGGGTTGAAGCTTTCTTT. This codes for CASSPEIFRVEAFF. The chain combines TRBV7-2 with TRBJ1-1; D not resolved. CDR3 size: 14 residues. Trimming cost V 5 bases and J 7 bases, with 17 bases left between them. The germline V gene has CDR1 SGHTA and CDR2 FQGNSA. The full variable domain, in which reference TRBV7-2 and TRBJ1-1 provide the parts outside the CDR3, is GAGVSQSPSNKVTEKGKDVELRCDPISGHTALYWYRQSLGQGLEFLIYFQGNSAPDKSGLPSDRFSAERTGGSVSTLTIQRTQQEDSAVYLCASSPEIFRVEAFFGQGTRLTVV.

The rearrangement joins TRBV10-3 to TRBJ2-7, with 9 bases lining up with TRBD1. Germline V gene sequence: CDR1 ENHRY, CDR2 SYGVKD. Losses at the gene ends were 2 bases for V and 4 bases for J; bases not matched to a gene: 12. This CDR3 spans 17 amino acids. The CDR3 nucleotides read TGTGCCATCAGTGAGCCCAACCCGGGGACAGGGAAATACGAGCAGTACTTC. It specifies CAISEPNPGTGKYEQYF.

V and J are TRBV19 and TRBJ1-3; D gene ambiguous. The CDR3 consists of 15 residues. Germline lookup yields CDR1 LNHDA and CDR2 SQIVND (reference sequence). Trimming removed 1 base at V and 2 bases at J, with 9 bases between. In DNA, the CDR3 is TGTGCCAGTAGTATAGGCAGGTCGACTGGAAACACCATATATTTT. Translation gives CASSIGRSTGNTIYF.